This paragraph covers one T cell receptor beta chain sequence. Per the original data handling: Nucleated cell number was recorded as an estimate derived from reference gene primer amplification. Sequenced by immunoSEQ multiplex PCR; TCRdb stores in-frame clones only, minus some. The V and J calls and clone size come from that table; D and trimming were worked out from the DNA. The sample lists 100,000 to 150,000 clones, roughly 79% occurring once. This record comes from a study of blood T cell repertoires in COVID-19. Background on the study: The origin of the acute and convalescent COVID-19 samples was the United States, Italy and Spain. T cells, B-cell-depleted T cells, or PBMCs provided the cDNA or gDNA that served as material.

The V segment lost 3 bases and the J segment 8 bases; nucleotides outside the gene matches: 5. Germline assignment: CDR1 SGHAT and CDR2 FQNNGV. This CDR3 is 14 amino acids long. The source is a human donor in a cohort sampled during active COVID-19. Sequencing was done on a sample of peripheral blood. The rearrangement uses TRBV11-2 and TRBJ2-7; 12 nucleotides agree with TRBD1. CDR3 sequence reads: CASSFPGQGAKQYF. The CDR3, as DNA: TGTGCCAGCAGCTTCCCGGGACAGGGGGCAAAGCAGTACTTC.